This record looks at one T cell receptor (beta chain) sequence and its context. Its antigen is currently unknown. The data originate from a study of Graves' ophthalmopathy and Graves' hyperthyroidism. Study-wide findings and caveats: In blood appeared most of the expanded thyroid clonotypes whose frequency exceeded 0.001.

CDR1 WNHNN and CDR2 SYGVQD come from the germline V gene (reference sequence). V lost 10 bases, J lost 7 bases, and 6 bases stayed unmatched. This CDR3 has 13 residues. Amplified TCR beta CDR3 regions were obtained using RNA transcripts as template. HTBI-primed RT-PCR formed the first round, and a multiplex PCR formed the second. Using its own MiXCR run on the multiplex PCR reads, TCRdb lists one record per CDR3 protein. The table includes 45,000 to 60,000 distinct CDR3 sequences, roughly half detected once. The source is an adult woman with Graves' ophthalmopathy. The rearrangement uses TRBV10-1 and TRBJ2-1; 11 nucleotides agree with TRBD2. The sample consisted of peripheral blood. The CDR3 loop is CATATSGRNEQFF. CDR3 DNA: TGCGCCACCGCTACTAGCGGGAGAAATGAGCAGTTCTTC.